The 32 T cell receptor beta chains listed next were all sequenced from one sample in a study of vaccination and CD4 T cells after COVID-19. For these receptors, no antigen is known. Oncomine TCR Beta short-read sequencing was applied to DNA from cultured CD4+ T cells. TCRdb reprocessed the PCR reads with MiXCR, giving one entry per CDR3 protein. The repertoire has about 20,000 distinct CDR3 sequences, less than 55% of them found once; the top ten carry roughly 17%. Treatment in this sample: roughly ten-day PBMC culture with coronavirus spike peptide pools or control peptides (ViraFEST assay). Sequencing was performed on CD4+ T cells from blood, cultured in vitro. The receptors stem from a human donor who had recovered from COVID-19.

There are a few counts of this clonotype. V is TRBV20-1 and J is TRBJ2-7; 8 bases match TRBD2. J lost 0 bases, V lost 2 bases, and 3 bases had no gene match. This CDR3 contains 14 residues. CDR1 and CDR2 from the germline V gene are DFQATT and SNEGSKA (reference sequence). The CDR3 sequence is CSARLAGSSYEQYF. The CDR3, as DNA: TGCAGTGCTAGACTAGCGGGCAGCTCCTACGAGCAGTACTTC.

This clonotype was recorded only once. The chain couples TRBV7-9 to TRBJ1-2; D unclear. The CDR3 contains 12 residues. Germline values: CDR1 SEHNR, CDR2 FQNEAQ (reference sequence). V lost 10 bases, J lost 3 bases, and 12 bases lay in between. For the CDR3, the DNA is TGTGCCACGATGGTCGGAGACTATGGCTACACCTTC. It codes for CATMVGDYGYTF.

This clonotype was seen a handful of times. The genes are TRBV7-3 and TRBJ2-3; D could derive from TRBD1 or TRBD2 (5 bases each). Looked up from germline, CDR1 is SGHTA and CDR2 is FQGTGA. The CDR3 has 15 amino acids. V lost 6 bases to trimming and J lost 2 bases, with 15 bases between them. The CDR3 DNA reads TGTGCCAGCAGGAATACCGGGACGCCCACAGATACGCAGTATTTT. Translating gives CASRNTGTPTDTQYF.

This clonotype was counted once. The chain combines TRBV20-1 with TRBJ1-3; D is unclear. There are 14 residues in the CDR3. The ends were cut back, 3 bases at V and 0 bases at J, with 9 bases in the middle. Germline V gene sequence: CDR1 DFQATT, CDR2 SNEGSKA (reference sequence). The CDR3 region has the DNA TGCAGTGCTAGCCTGCAAAACTCTGGAAACACCATATATTTT. This sequence encodes CSASLQNSGNTIYF.

V usage is TRBV5-4 and J usage is TRBJ1-2, with a tentative D call TRBD1 (5 bases). Trimming took off 4 bases at V and 5 bases at J, with 18 bases between the two ends. The CDR3 is 15 residues long. CDR1 is SGHNT and CDR2 is YYREEE in the germline V gene (reference sequence). CDR3 loop: CASSPWGGRRYGYTF. CDR3 DNA sequence: TGTGCCAGCAGCCCCTGGGGGGGTCGTCGATATGGCTACACCTTC.

The chain combines TRBV6-1 with TRBJ2-7, with no clear D. This CDR3 is built from 16 residues. Trimming cost V 5 bases and J 0 bases, with 17 bases left between them. Germline V gene lookup returns CDR1 MNHNS and CDR2 SASEGT. CDR3 bases: TGTGCCAGCAGTCGCCCCGAGACTTCCAGCTCCTACGAGCAGTACTTC. Translation gives CASSRPETSSSYEQYF.

The chain carries TRBV18 and TRBJ2-3, with unresolved D. This CDR3 contains 13 residues. Germline lookup yields CDR1 KGHSH and CDR2 LQKENI. V was trimmed by 3 bases and J by 4 bases, leaving 8 bases between them. CDR3 nucleotides: TGTGCCAGCTCACCTGCGTGGGCAGATACGCAGTATTTT. Residues: CASSPAWADTQYF.

To note about this clonotype: Compared with germline, one end of the junction differs, possibly owing to a read error. This chain uses TRBV6-5 with TRBJ2-3; TRBD2 might be the D (5 bases). The CDR3 spans 17 residues. CDR1 and CDR2 from the germline V gene are MNHEY and SVGAGI. CDR3 amino acids: CANSYSFSAGPEGTQYF. The CDR3 DNA follows: TGTGCCAACAGTTACTCCTTTTCGGCGGGTCCCGAGGGTACGCAGTATTTT.

The rearrangement joins TRBV27 to TRBJ1-1; TRBD1 agrees at 7 bases. The CDR3 extends over 14 amino acids. CDR1 and CDR2 from the germline V gene are MNHEY and SMNVEV (reference sequence). V was pared by 5 bases and J by 4 bases, with 7 bases of the junction left unmatched. For the CDR3, the DNA is TGTGCCAGCAGTCGCAAGGCAGGGGGCACTGAAGCTTTCTTT. Its protein product is CASSRKAGGTEAFF.

This clonotype was observed a handful of times. The V gene is TRBV28, the J gene TRBJ1-5; 9 bases are a match to TRBD1. V lost 2 bases to trimming and J lost 2 bases; unmatched junction nucleotides: 10. Germline V gives CDR1 MDHEN, CDR2 SYDVKM. The CDR3 sequence is 18 residues long. DNA for the CDR3: TGTGCCAGCAGTTTAATTACACAGGGGGCATTGGGCAATCAGCCCCAGCATTTT. This codes for CASSLITQGALGNQPQHF.

The CDR3 protein is CASSLVIGELFF. The CDR3 bases are TGTGCCAGCAGCTTAGTTATCGGGGAGCTGTTTTTT. This chain connects TRBV7-9 to TRBJ2-2, with D unclear. The CDR3 extends over 12 amino acids. V shed 1 base and J shed 7 bases, with 4 bases lying between them. The V gene's germline CDR1 is SEHNR and CDR2 FQNEAQ (reference sequence).

This chain connects TRBV4-2 to TRBJ1-6, with TRBD1 as a possible D gene (5 bases). Germline CDR1 LGHNA, CDR2 YNFKEQ. This CDR3 is 16 amino acids long. Trimming took off 0 bases at V and 6 bases at J, with 12 bases between the two ends. CDR3 DNA: TGTGCCAGCAGCCAAGAAGGGGAGTTCGGTAATTCACCCCTCCACTTT. It codes for CASSQEGEFGNSPLHF.

This clonotype was seen a handful of times. The chain carries TRBV11-3 and TRBJ2-7; unclear D gene. Trimming left V 3 bases short and J 2 bases short, with 8 bases between. Germline lookup yields CDR1 SGHNT and CDR2 YENEEA. This CDR3 has 13 amino acids. The CDR3 bases are TGTGCCAGCAGCTTTTCCCGGGCCTACGAGCAGTACTTC. Amino acids: CASSFSRAYEQYF.

The CDR3 DNA sequence: TGCAGCGTCGCAAGCTCCTACGAGCAGTACTTC. Amino acids: CSVASSYEQYF. The chain links TRBV29-1 to TRBJ2-7; D not resolved. CDR1 is SQVTM and CDR2 is ANQGSEA in the germline V gene. V lost 6 bases to trimming and J lost 0 bases, with 6 bases between them. This CDR3 has 11 residues.

The CDR3 is CASSQRQVAVAYNEQFF. As DNA, the CDR3 is TGTGCCAGCAGCCAGAGGCAGGTAGCGGTGGCCTACAATGAGCAGTTCTTC. V is TRBV4-2 and J is TRBJ2-1; weak D call: TRBD2 (6 bases). The length of the CDR3 is 17 residues. Trimming pared 3 bases from V and 2 bases from J, leaving 17 bases between. Per the germline V gene, CDR1 is LGHNA and CDR2 is YNFKEQ.

The chain links TRBV23-1 to TRBJ2-5, with 7 bases identical to TRBD1. TRBV23-1 qualifies as an ORF whose function is uncertain. The CDR3 is 15 amino acids. V was pared by 7 bases and J by 1 base, with 9 bases of the junction left unmatched. The CDR3 loop reads CASTPDRTPQETQYF. CDR3 DNA sequence: TGCGCCAGCACCCCGGACAGGACCCCCCAAGAGACCCAGTACTTC.

This clonotype occurred a few times. The CDR3 loop is CSASGGSYGYTF. DNA for the CDR3: TGCAGTGCTAGTGGGGGGTCCTATGGCTACACCTTC. The chain joins TRBV20-1 to TRBJ1-2; D is perhaps TRBD1 (5 bases). The CDR3 length is 12 residues. V was cut by 3 bases and J by 4 bases, with 9 bases left in between. From germline, CDR1 is DFQATT and CDR2 SNEGSKA (reference sequence).

The V gene is TRBV6-1, the J gene TRBJ1-6, with 9 bases that match TRBD1. V was clipped by 7 bases and J by 7 bases; unmatched bases: 2. This CDR3 has 13 amino acids. CDR1 and CDR2 (germline): MNHNS, SASEGT. CDR3 protein: CASKGTGNSPLHF. The DNA for the CDR3 is TGTGCCAGCAAGGGGACAGGGAATTCACCCCTCCACTTT.

This chain joins TRBV7-9 and TRBJ1-1; D unresolved. The CDR3 loop spans 14 amino acids. V was trimmed by 5 bases and J by 4 bases, leaving 14 bases between them. Germline CDR1 is SEHNR and CDR2 is FQNEAQ (reference sequence). The CDR3 here is CASSQEEGGTEAFF. The CDR3 DNA sequence: TGTGCCAGCAGCCAGGAGGAGGGAGGCACTGAAGCTTTCTTT.

The rearrangement links TRBV7-2 to TRBJ2-1; 7 bases line up with TRBD2. Trimming cost V 3 bases and J 5 bases; bases outside gene matches: 7. Germline CDR1 SGHTA, CDR2 FQGNSA. This CDR3 region has 15 residues. The CDR3 protein is CASSLAGTIHNEQFF. CDR3 nucleotides: TGTGCCAGCAGCTTGGCCGGGACTATCCACAATGAGCAGTTCTTC.

The CDR3 loop reads CASSSDPNTEAFF. In DNA, the CDR3 is TGCGCCAGCAGCTCCGATCCGAACACTGAAGCTTTCTTT. This chain links TRBV5-1 with TRBJ1-1; D gene uncertain. Germline CDR1 is SGHRS and CDR2 is YFSETQ. V was pared by 3 bases and J by 1 base, with 7 bases between. The CDR3 extends over 13 amino acids.

The V gene is TRBV28, the J gene TRBJ1-2, with 8 bases identical to TRBD1. This CDR3 spans 13 amino acids. Looked up from germline, CDR1 is MDHEN and CDR2 is SYDVKM. V lost 7 bases and J lost 8; bases outside the gene matches: 9. The CDR3 coding sequence is TGTGCCAGCACCGAGGACAGGGTTGGCGGCTACACCTTC. Protein sequence: CASTEDRVGGYTF.

CDR3 coding DNA: TGTGCTAGTGGTTTGGGAACAGGTAACACTGAAGCTTTCTTT. It encodes CASGLGTGNTEAFF. The rearrangement joins TRBV12-5 to TRBJ1-1; a possible D gene is TRBD1 (5 bases). Germline V gene data show CDR1 as LGHNT and CDR2 as FRNRAP. Trimming stripped 1 base from V and 2 bases from J, with 8 bases between. The CDR3 loop spans 14 amino acids.

The V call is TRBV5-1, the J call TRBJ2-5; D assignment may be TRBD1 or TRBD2 (5 bases each). V lost 3 bases and J lost 5, with 14 bases in between. CDR3 length: 14 amino acids. CDR1 is SGHRS, CDR2 YFSETQ, per germline. Here the CDR3 reads CASSSGTPGETQYF. The DNA for the CDR3 is TGCGCCAGCAGCTCCGGGACCCCTGGGGAGACCCAGTACTTC.

The J gene is TRBJ1-3, the V gene TRBV7-8, with D perhaps matching TRBD1 (5 bases). V lost 4 bases and J lost 3, with 10 bases in between. The CDR3 length is 14 residues. Germline CDR1 and CDR2: SGHVS and FQNEAQ. The CDR3 here is CASSSQGLGNTIYF. The DNA for the CDR3 is TGTGCCAGCAGCTCCCAGGGACTTGGAAACACCATATATTTT.

This clonotype was recorded a few times. V is TRBV6-1 and J is TRBJ2-3; TRBD1 might be the D (7 bases). Trimming cost V 8 bases and J 2 bases, with 17 bases left between them. The CDR3 is 15 residues long. Germline lookup yields CDR1 MNHNS and CDR2 SASEGT. DNA of the CDR3: TGTGCCAGCTCTTCTGGGGGGACAGCCACAGATACGCAGTATTTT. Its protein product is CASSSGGTATDTQYF.

V gene TRBV6-2 or TRBV6-3 combines with J gene TRBJ2-5, with TRBD1 matching 9 bases. Germline V gene data show CDR1 as MNHEY and CDR2 as SVGEGT. The trim removed 2 bases at V and 13 bases at J, leaving 2 bases unmatched. The CDR3 sequence is 11 residues long. Written as DNA, the CDR3 is TGTGCCAGCAGTTACGAACAGGGGGCGTACTTC. This sequence encodes CASSYEQGAYF.

CDR3 loop: CATSDWDSEAFF. CDR3 nucleotides: TGTGCCACCAGTGATTGGGACAGTGAAGCTTTCTTT. This chain joins TRBV24-1 and TRBJ1-1; 7 bases match TRBD1. Trimming cost V 2 bases and J 7 bases; bases outside gene matches: 0. This CDR3 contains 12 residues. The germline V gene encodes CDR1 KGHDR and CDR2 SFDVKD.

In its sample, this clonotype was seen a few times. This chain joins TRBV20-1 and TRBJ1-1, with D unresolved. The germline V and J ends were trimmed by 3 bases and 3 bases, with 2 bases remaining between them. There are 10 residues in the CDR3. CDR1 DFQATT and CDR2 SNEGSKA come from the germline V gene (reference sequence). CDR3 nucleotides: TGCAGTGCTAGGCACACTGAAGCTTTCTTT. It specifies CSARHTEAFF.

The chain is built from TRBV19 and TRBJ1-2; D remains ambiguous. V was cut by 1 base and J by 1 base, with 10 bases left in between. Germline CDR1 is LNHDA and CDR2 is SQIVND (reference sequence). The CDR3 extends over 15 amino acids. CDR3 sequence: CASSIGRSLNYGYTF. CDR3 nucleotide sequence: TGTGCCAGTAGTATAGGAAGGAGCCTTAACTATGGCTACACCTTC.

The chain recombines TRBV5-1 with TRBJ1-6; possible D gene TRBD1, 5 bases. Trimming cost V 1 base and J 0 bases, with 14 bases left between them. The germline V gene has CDR1 SGHRS and CDR2 YFSETQ. The CDR3 totals 18 residues. The chain's CDR3 is CASSLRDSMSSYNSPLHF. CDR3 coding DNA: TGCGCCAGCAGCTTGAGGGACTCAATGAGCTCCTATAATTCACCCCTCCACTTT.

This rearrangement joins TRBV7-2 to TRBJ2-5; tentatively, D is TRBD1 (6 bases). The CDR3 covers 15 residues. Trimming took 5 bases from V and 5 from J, leaving 18 bases between them. Germline-derived CDR1 and CDR2 are SGHTA and FQGNSA. CDR3 sequence: CASSQWGRGTETQYF. DNA of the CDR3: TGTGCCAGCAGCCAGTGGGGCAGGGGTACGGAGACCCAGTACTTC.